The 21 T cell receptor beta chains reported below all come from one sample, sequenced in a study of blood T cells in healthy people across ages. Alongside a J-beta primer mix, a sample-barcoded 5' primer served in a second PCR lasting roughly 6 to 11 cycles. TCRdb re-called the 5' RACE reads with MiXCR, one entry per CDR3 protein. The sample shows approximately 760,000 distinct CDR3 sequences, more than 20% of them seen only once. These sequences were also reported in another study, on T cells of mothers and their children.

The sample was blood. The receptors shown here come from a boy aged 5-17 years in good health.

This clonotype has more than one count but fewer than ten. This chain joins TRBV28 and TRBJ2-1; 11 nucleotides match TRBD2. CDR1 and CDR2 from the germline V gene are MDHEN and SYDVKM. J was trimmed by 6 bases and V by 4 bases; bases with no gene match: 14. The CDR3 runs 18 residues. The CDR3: CASSSLNLLAGVLNEQFF. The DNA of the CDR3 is TGTGCCAGCAGTTCCCTAAACCTACTAGCGGGGGTTCTCAATGAGCAGTTCTTC.

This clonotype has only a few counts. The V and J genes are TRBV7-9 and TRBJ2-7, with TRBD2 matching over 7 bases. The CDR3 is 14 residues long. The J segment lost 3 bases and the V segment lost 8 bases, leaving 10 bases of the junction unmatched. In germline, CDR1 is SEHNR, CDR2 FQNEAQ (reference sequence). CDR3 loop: CASGGTTLFYEQYF. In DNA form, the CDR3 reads TGTGCCAGCGGGGGGACTACCCTATTCTACGAGCAGTACTTC. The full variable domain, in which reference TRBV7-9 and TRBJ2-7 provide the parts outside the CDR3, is DTGVSQNPRHKITKRGQNVTFRCDPISEHNRLYWYRQTLGQGPEFLTYFQNEAQLEKSRLLSDRFSAERPKGSFSTLEIQRTEQGDSAMYLCASGGTTLFYEQYFGPGTRLTVT.

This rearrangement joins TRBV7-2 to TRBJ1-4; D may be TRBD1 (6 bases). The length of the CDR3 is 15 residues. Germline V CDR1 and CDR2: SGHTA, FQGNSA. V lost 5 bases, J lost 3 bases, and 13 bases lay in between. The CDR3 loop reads CASSVSGEANEKLFF. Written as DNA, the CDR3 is TGTGCCAGCAGCGTTTCAGGGGAGGCTAATGAAAAACTGTTTTTT.

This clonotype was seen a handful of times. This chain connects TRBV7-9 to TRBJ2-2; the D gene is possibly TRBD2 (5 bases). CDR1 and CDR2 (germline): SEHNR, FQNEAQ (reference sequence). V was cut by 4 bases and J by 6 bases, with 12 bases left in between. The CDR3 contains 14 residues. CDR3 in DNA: TGTGCCAGCAGCTCGGGGAGAGGCGCCGGGGAGCTGTTTTTT. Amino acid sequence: CASSSGRGAGELFF.

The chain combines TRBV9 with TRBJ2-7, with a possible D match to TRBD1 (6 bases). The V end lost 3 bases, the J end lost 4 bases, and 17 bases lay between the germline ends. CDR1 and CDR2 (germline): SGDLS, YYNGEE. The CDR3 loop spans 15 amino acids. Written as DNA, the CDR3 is TGTGCCAGCAGCGGAGCCGGGACATCGGATTACGAGCAGTACTTC. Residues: CASSGAGTSDYEQYF.

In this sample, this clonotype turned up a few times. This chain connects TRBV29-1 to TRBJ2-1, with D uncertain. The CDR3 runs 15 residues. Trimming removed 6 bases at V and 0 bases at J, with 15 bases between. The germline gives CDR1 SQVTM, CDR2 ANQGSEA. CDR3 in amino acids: CSVPSRASSYNEQFF. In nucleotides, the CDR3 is TGCAGCGTCCCATCACGGGCGAGCTCCTACAATGAGCAGTTCTTC.

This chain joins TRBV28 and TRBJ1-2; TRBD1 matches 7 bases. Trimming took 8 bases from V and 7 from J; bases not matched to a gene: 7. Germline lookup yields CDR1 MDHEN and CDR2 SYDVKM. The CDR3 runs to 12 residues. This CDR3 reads CASGRGPGGYTF. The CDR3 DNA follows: TGTGCCAGCGGGAGGGGGCCAGGTGGCTACACCTTC.

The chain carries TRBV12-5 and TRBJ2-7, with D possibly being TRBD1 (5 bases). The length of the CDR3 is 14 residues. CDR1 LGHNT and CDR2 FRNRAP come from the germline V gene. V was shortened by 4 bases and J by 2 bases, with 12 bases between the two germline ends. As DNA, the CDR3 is TGTGCTAGTGGTTACGACAGCCTGACCTACGAGCAGTACTTC. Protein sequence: CASGYDSLTYEQYF.

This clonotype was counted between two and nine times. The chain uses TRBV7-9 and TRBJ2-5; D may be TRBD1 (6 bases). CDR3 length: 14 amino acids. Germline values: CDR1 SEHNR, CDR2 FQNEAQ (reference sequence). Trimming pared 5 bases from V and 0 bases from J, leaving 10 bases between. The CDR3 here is CASSRDTNQETQYF. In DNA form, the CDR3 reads TGTGCCAGCAGCCGGGACACCAACCAAGAGACCCAGTACTTC.

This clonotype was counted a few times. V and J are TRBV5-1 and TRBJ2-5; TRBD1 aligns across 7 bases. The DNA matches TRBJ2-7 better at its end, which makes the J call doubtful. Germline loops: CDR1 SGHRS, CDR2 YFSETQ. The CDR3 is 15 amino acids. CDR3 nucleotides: TGCGCCAGCAGCCACAATTCGGGACAGCCTTACGAGCAGTACTTC. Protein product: CASSHNSGQPYEQYF.

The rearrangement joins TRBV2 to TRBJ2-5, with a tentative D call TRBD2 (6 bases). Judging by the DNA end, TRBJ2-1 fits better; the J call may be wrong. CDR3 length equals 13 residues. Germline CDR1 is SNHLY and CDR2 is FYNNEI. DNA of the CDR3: TGTGCCAGCAAGGAGGGAATCTGGGGAGAGCAGTTCTTC. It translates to CASKEGIWGEQFF.

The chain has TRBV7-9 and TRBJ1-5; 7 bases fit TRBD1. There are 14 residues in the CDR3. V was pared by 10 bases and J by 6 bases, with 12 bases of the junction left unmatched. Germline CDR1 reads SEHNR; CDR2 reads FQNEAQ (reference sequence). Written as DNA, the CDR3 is TGTGCCAACCCGGCGGGCAGGGGGAGTCAGCCCCAGCATTTT. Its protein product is CANPAGRGSQPQHF.

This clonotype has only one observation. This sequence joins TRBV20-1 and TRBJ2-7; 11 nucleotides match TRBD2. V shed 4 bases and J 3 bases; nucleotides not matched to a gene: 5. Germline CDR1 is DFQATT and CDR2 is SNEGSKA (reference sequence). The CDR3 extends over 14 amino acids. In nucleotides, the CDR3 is TGCAGTGCTAACCCTAGCGGGGGGCTCTACGAGCAGTACTTC. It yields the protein CSANPSGGLYEQYF.

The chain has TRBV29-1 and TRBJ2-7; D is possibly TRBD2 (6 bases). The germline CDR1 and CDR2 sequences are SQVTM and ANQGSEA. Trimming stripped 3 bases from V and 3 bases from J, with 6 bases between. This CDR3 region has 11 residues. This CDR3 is CSVEDYYEQYF. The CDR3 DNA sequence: TGCAGCGTTGAGGACTACTACGAGCAGTACTTC.

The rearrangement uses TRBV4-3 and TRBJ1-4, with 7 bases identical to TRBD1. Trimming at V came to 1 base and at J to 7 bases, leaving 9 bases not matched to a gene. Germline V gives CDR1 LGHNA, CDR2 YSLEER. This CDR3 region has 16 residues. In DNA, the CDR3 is TGCGCCAGCAGCCAAGCGGGGCAACCAGGGGGTGAAAAACTGTTTTTT. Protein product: CASSQAGQPGGEKLFF.

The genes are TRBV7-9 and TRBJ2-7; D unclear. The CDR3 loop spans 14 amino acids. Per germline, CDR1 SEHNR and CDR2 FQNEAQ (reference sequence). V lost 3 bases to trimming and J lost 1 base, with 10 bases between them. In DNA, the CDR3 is TGTGCCAGCAGCTTGGGAACACAATCCTACGAGCAGTACTTC. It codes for CASSLGTQSYEQYF.

The CDR3 bases are TGTGCCAGTAGTAACGGGCAGTACTACGAGCAGTACTTC. Amino acids: CASSNGQYYEQYF. V gene TRBV19 combines with J gene TRBJ2-7, with D unresolved. The CDR3 loop spans 13 amino acids. V lost 4 bases to trimming and J lost 3 bases, with 10 bases between them. The germline V gene encodes CDR1 LNHDA and CDR2 SQIVND (reference sequence).

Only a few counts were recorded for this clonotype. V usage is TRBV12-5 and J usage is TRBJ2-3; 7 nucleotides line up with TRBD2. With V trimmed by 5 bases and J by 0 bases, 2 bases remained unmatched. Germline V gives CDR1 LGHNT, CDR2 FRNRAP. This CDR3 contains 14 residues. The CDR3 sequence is CASGPSGSTDTQYF. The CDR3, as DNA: TGTGCTAGTGGTCCTAGCGGCAGCACAGATACGCAGTATTTT.

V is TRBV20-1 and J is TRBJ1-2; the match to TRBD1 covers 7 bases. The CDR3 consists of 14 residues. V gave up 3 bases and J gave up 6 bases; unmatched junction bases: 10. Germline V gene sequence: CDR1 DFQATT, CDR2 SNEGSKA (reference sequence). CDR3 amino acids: CSASALRGIDGYTF. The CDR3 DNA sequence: TGCAGTGCTAGCGCACTCAGGGGGATCGATGGCTACACCTTC.

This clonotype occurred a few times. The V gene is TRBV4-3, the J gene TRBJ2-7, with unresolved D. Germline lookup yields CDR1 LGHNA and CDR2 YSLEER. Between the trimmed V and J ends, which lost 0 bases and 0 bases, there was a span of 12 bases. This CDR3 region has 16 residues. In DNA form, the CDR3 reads TGCGCCAGCAGCCAAGATTTAGGGCAGCCCTCCTACGAGCAGTACTTC. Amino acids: CASSQDLGQPSYEQYF.

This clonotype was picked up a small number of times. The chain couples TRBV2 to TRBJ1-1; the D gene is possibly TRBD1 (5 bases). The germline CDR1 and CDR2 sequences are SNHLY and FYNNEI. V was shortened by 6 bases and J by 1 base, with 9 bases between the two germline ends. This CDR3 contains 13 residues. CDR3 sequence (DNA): TGTGCCAGCAGAGACGGGGGGAACACTGAAGCTTTCTTT. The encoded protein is CASRDGGNTEAFF.